By share, the clone carrying this TCR beta chain counts as medium-sized. This specimen belongs to a study of lymphopenia after photon versus proton radiotherapy. Generated by immunoSEQ multiplex PCR, the TCRdb table keeps only in-frame clones and is missing some. This repertoire shows around 160,000 clones, 75% to 90% found once; its top ten account for about 4.4%. CDR3 size: 14 residues. The V gene end was trimmed by 8 bases and the J gene end by 6 bases; junction bases not matched to a gene: 7. Germline assignment: CDR1 MNHNS and CDR2 SASEGT. Sequencing was performed on peripheral blood, taken from a patient treated with photon-based radiotherapy. V gene TRBV6-1 combines with J gene TRBJ1-3; the match to TRBD1 covers 10 bases. The origin of this receptor is a man aged 50 to 60 with gastric cancer. The CDR3 DNA is TGTGCCAGCGGGACAGGGGAATTCGAAAACACCATATATTTT. It encodes CASGTGEFENTIYF.